A selection of T cell receptor beta chains follows, all from one sample in a study of T cell responses to AZD1222 COVID-19 vaccine. The protocol was immunoSEQ multiplex PCR, while the TCRdb copy is restricted to in-frame clones and leaves out a portion. This table has 150,000 or so clones, about 92% appearing once. The sample here was peripheral blood, taken on day 0 of AZD1222 vaccination. The receptors come from an adult in good health. The conserved cysteine and the conserved F or W are not part of the CDR3 here.

j_call v_call cdr3_aa
TRBJ2-3 TRBV6-4 ASSDVSSRTDTQY
TRBJ2-1 TRBV5-1 ASSLTPGTHNEQF
TRBJ2-2 TRBV9 ASSPLPDGELF
TRBJ2-5 TRBV2 ASSEYLVSETQY
TRBJ2-4 TRBV9 ASSVGLAGLSNKNIQY
TRBJ1-2 TRBV6-5 ASSYSTAGAHYGYT
TRBJ2-3 TRBV4-1 ASSQESPVFTDTQY
TRBJ1-6 TRBV14 ASSQVLKGPGLFGRNSPLY
TRBJ1-6 TRBV18 ASRETGGSSPLH
TRBJ2-5 TRBV6-1 ASSDLVGGETQY
TRBJ2-2 TRBV5-1 ASSPRGGRANTGELF
TRBJ2-5 TRBV5-1 ASSLEGQETQY
TRBJ2-3 TRBV5-1 ASSLAPRRGGPDTQY
TRBJ1-1 TRBV18 ASSPAAKNTEAF
TRBJ1-2 TRBV29-1 SFGQGGRDYGYT
TRBJ2-1 TRBV9 ASSVDSVNEQF
TRBJ2-5 TRBV5-4 ASSLSSGGTWETQY
TRBJ2-1 TRBV5-1 ASSLGDTLGNEQF
TRBJ2-7 TRBV2 ASSEDLEQVTYEQY
TRBJ1-2 TRBV5-1 ASSLDSYGYT
TRBJ1-2 TRBV5-5 ASSLDLQRMGYT
TRBJ2-2 TRBV9 ASSARLAGVSINTGELF
TRBJ2-7 TRBV6-1 ASSGTLSVVLTYEQY
TRBJ2-5 TRBV5-6 ASRMWGAGLTQY
TRBJ2-7 TRBV10-3 AIGSRTYEQY
TRBJ2-7 TRBV18 ASSGEYGVYEQY
TRBJ2-1 TRBV4-1 ASSQEATSGYNEQF
TRBJ2-7 TRBV2 ASSEEGIAIYEQY
TRBJ2-7 TRBV13 ASSITGTTKQY
TRBJ2-6 TRBV5-5 ASSFSGASFGANVLT
TRBJ1-6 TRBV10-3 AIRQQGSDSPLH
TRBJ1-5 TRBV3-1/TRBV3-2 ASSQGVANQPQH
TRBJ1-1 TRBV6-5 ASSYTSGAEAF
TRBJ1-1 TRBV5-5 ASSQPRGTEAF
TRBJ2-7 TRBV3-1/TRBV3-2 ASSQGPGNSYEQY
TRBJ2-7 TRBV2 ASSRSGISYEQY
TRBJ1-5 TRBV7-2 ASSLVGSYNQPQH
TRBJ1-1 TRBV5-5 ASSLLTVNTEAF
TRBJ2-7 TRBV11-2 ASSPIARDTDYEQY
TRBJ2-1 TRBV5-1 ASSLTSGKGVNEQF
TRBJ1-5 TRBV19 ASIPGPDPNQPQH
TRBJ2-3 TRBV18 ASSPQDTQY
TRBJ1-1 TRBV20-1 SAAGGRGAF
TRBJ1-1 TRBV29-1 SATTGRTEAF